This T cell receptor beta chain stems from a study of molecular identifiers for immune sequencing clone quantification. Points from the study as a whole: It was shown that clones above 20 RNA copies held over 98% of effector molecules, but under 1% in naive cells. Spike-in Jurkat TCR RNA from a single cell reportedly registered among about 1 million naive cells. Highly expanded clones may be undercounted when identical TCR molecules share barcodes.

The V gene end was trimmed by 8 bases and the J gene end by 6 bases; junction bases not matched to a gene: 3. The CDR3 sequence is 11 residues long. Germline V gene lookup returns CDR1 SEHNR and CDR2 FQNEAQ (reference sequence). There are many counts of this clonotype. Its antigen is undetermined. Bulk TCR library preparation followed previously described methods with listed TCR primers. TCRdb re-called the PCR reads through MiXCR, storing one row per CDR3 protein. This table has hundreds of thousands of distinct CDR3 sequences, roughly 23% appearing once. Source material: naive CD8+ T cells from blood, with Jurkat cell RNA spiked in. Subset meaning: FACS-sorted CD8+CD4-CCR7+CD45RA+ naive T cells. This TCR was sampled from a human donor in good health. Some libraries in this study had Jurkat cell RNA spiked in. The chain recombines TRBV7-9 with TRBJ2-7; 8 nucleotides align to TRBD1. The CDR3 region has the DNA TGTGCCAGCCACGACAGGGGCGAGCAGTACTTC. This translates into CASHDRGEQYF.